This T cell receptor (beta chain) emerged from a study of blood T cell repertoires in COVID-19. Data came from immunoSEQ multiplex PCR; TCRdb stores just in-frame clones and leaves some out. The sample yields roughly 260,000 clones, 87% seen once. The study drew participants aged about 18 to 95 years from 20 to 30 US areas. Trimming shortened V by 7 bases and J by 0 bases, and 7 bases separated the two germline ends. CDR3 length equals 13 residues. Germline-derived CDR1 and CDR2 are LNHDA and SQIVND (reference sequence). This receptor was obtained from a woman in her 30s with acute COVID-19. Specimen: PBMCs or T cells enriched from blood (not recorded which). This rearrangement joins TRBV19 to TRBJ1-5; D not resolved. CDR3 nucleotide sequence: TGTGCCAGTACGGGGTATAGCAATCAGCCCCAGCATTTT. Its translation is CASTGYSNQPQHF.